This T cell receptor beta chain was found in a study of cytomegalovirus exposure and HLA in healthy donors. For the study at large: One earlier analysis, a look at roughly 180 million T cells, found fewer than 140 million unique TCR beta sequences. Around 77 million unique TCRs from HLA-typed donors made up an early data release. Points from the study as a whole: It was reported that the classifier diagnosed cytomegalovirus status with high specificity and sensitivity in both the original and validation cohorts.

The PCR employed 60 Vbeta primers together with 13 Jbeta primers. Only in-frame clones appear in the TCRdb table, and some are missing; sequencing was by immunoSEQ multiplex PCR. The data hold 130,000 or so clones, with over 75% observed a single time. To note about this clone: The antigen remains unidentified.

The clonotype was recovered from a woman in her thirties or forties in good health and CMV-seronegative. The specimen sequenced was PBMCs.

The CDR3 is CASSIFPGQGLGEQFF. CDR3 DNA: TGTGCCAGTAGTATTTTCCCGGGACAGGGCCTTGGTGAGCAGTTCTTC. V is TRBV19 and J is TRBJ2-1; TRBD1 matches at 9 bases. Germline V lookup: CDR1 LNHDA, CDR2 SQIVND (reference sequence). The trim removed 3 bases at V and 9 bases at J, leaving 12 bases unmatched. The CDR3 contains 16 residues.